Following are 13 T cell receptor beta chains from one sample sequenced in a study of blood T cell repertoires in COVID-19. Clones were sequenced by immunoSEQ multiplex PCR, and TCRdb holds only the in-frame ones, with some missing. The table has over 250,000 clones, about 85% seen once. The sequencing input was peripheral blood. All receptors derive from a human donor in a cohort sampled during active COVID-19.

This chain joins TRBV3-1 (or the pseudogene TRBV3-2) and TRBJ2-2; 7 nucleotides align to TRBD2. Losses at the gene ends were 6 bases for V and 0 bases for J; bases not matched to a gene: 4. CDR3 length: 15 amino acids. Germline CDR1 LGHDT, CDR2 YNNKEL (reference sequence). The CDR3 loop is CASRWSGTNTGELFF. CDR3 nucleotides: TGTGCCAGCAGATGGAGCGGGACGAACACCGGGGAGCTGTTTTTT.

This clone showed up just once. The V and J genes are TRBV27 and TRBJ1-2, with D possibly matching TRBD1 (6 bases). The V end lost 1 base, the J end lost 4 bases, and 13 bases lay between the germline ends. The CDR3 length is 15 residues. CDR1 and CDR2 (germline): MNHEY, SMNVEV (reference sequence). The CDR3 DNA sequence: TGTGCCAGCAGTTTATATAGTGAGGGGGTCTATGGCTACACCTTC. As protein: CASSLYSEGVYGYTF.

This clone was seen a few times. This rearrangement joins TRBV15 to TRBJ2-1, with TRBD1 as a possible D gene (5 bases). The V gene lost 3 bases and the J gene lost 6 bases, with 15 bases spanning the gap. The CDR3 totals 15 residues. The germline CDR1 and CDR2 sequences are LNHNV and YYDKDF (reference sequence). CDR3 sequence (DNA): TGTGCCACCAGCAGGACCCCACGACAGAGCAATGAGCAGTTCTTC. It encodes CATSRTPRQSNEQFF. Combining the CDR3 with reference TRBV15 and TRBJ2-1 gives the whole variable domain DAMVIQNPRYQVTQFGKPVTLSCSQTLNHNVMYWYQQKSSQAPKLLFHYYDKDFNNEADTPDNFQSRRPNTSFCFLDIRSPGLGDTAMYLCATSRTPRQSNEQFFGPGTRLTVL.

V usage is TRBV27 and J usage is TRBJ2-7, with TRBD1 matching over 7 bases. Germline CDR1 and CDR2: MNHEY and SMNVEV (reference sequence). Unmatched junction bases numbered 5, after V lost 6 bases and J lost 3 bases. This CDR3 has 13 amino acids. This CDR3 reads CASSRQGGYEQYF. CDR3 coding DNA: TGTGCCAGCAGCCGACAGGGCGGCTACGAGCAGTACTTC.

The V call is TRBV9, the J call TRBJ1-3; the match to TRBD1 covers 7 bases. The V and J ends lost 0 bases and 0 bases, in that order; junction bases with no gene match: 9. CDR3 length equals 18 residues. Germline V gene sequence: CDR1 SGDLS, CDR2 YYNGEE. DNA for the CDR3: TGTGCCAGCAGCGTAGGTCCCCCGGGACAGATCTCTGGAAACACCATATATTTT. Translating it yields CASSVGPPGQISGNTIYF.

V is TRBV11-2 and J is TRBJ1-6; TRBD1 might be the D (5 bases). Between the trimmed V and J ends, which lost 5 bases and 8 bases, there was a span of 13 bases. Germline CDR1 is SGHAT and CDR2 is FQNNGV. This CDR3 spans 14 amino acids. CDR3 sequence (DNA): TGTGCCAGCAGCAAGAGACAGCTACATTCACCCCTCCACTTT. This encodes CASSKRQLHSPLHF. Complete variable domain (other parts from reference TRBV11-2 and TRBJ1-6): EAGVAQSPRYKIIEKRQSVAFWCNPISGHATLYWYQQILGQGPKLLIQFQNNGVVDDSQLPKDRFSAERLKGVDSTLKIQPAKLEDSAVYLCASSKRQLHSPLHFGNGTRLTVT.

J is TRBJ1-4 and V is TRBV5-1, with TRBD1 matching over 8 bases. V gave up 4 bases and J gave up 8 bases; unmatched junction bases: 7. The germline gives CDR1 SGHRS, CDR2 YFSETQ. The CDR3 is 14 amino acids. The CDR3 spells CASSLTGEKEKLFF. The CDR3 region has the DNA TGCGCCAGCAGCCTGACAGGGGAAAAAGAAAAACTGTTTTTT.

The chain is built from TRBV28 and TRBJ1-5; 8 nucleotides agree with TRBD1. The trim removed 3 bases at V and 0 bases at J, leaving 4 bases unmatched. Germline CDR1 is MDHEN and CDR2 is SYDVKM. The length of the CDR3 is 16 residues. The CDR3 is CASSFRGQYSNQPQHF. In nucleotides, the CDR3 is TGTGCCAGCAGTTTCAGGGGGCAGTATAGCAATCAGCCCCAGCATTTT.

The V gene is TRBV7-3, the J gene TRBJ2-1; D remains unclear. V lost 0 bases and J 5 bases, leaving 5 bases between the germline ends. The CDR3 runs to 13 residues. Germline V gene lookup returns CDR1 SGHTA and CDR2 FQGTGA. CDR3 in DNA: TGTGCCAGCAGCTTAACTAGAAACAATGAGCAGTTCTTC. Its translation: CASSLTRNNEQFF.

The genes are TRBV7-7 and TRBJ2-2; 8 bases line up with TRBD2. Germline V lookup: CDR1 SSHAT, CDR2 FNYEAQ (reference sequence). The V segment lost 2 bases and the J segment 1 base; nucleotides outside the gene matches: 6. CDR3 length: 17 amino acids. The CDR3 DNA sequence: TGTGCCAGCAGCTTAAGACCGGGACTAGGGAACACCGGGGAGCTGTTTTTT. Translated, it gives CASSLRPGLGNTGELFF.

The CDR3: CASIRRGGLSGELFF. CDR3 nucleotide sequence: TGTGCCTCCATTCGACGGGGTGGGCTATCCGGGGAGCTGTTTTTT. The chain employs TRBV13 and TRBJ2-2; TRBD2 is a possible D gene (5 bases). The V and J ends lost 11 bases and 6 bases respectively, with 22 bases between them. The length of the CDR3 is 15 residues. CDR1 is PRHDT, CDR2 FYEKMQ, per germline (reference sequence).

The chain is built from TRBV18 and TRBJ2-7; a possible D gene is TRBD1 (5 bases). V lost 6 bases to trimming and J lost 2 bases, with 14 bases between them. From germline, CDR1 is KGHSH and CDR2 LQKENI. The CDR3 is 14 residues long. CDR3 sequence: CASSPPDTTYEQYF. The CDR3 DNA reads as TGTGCCAGCTCCCCTCCGGACACAACCTACGAGCAGTACTTC.

The rearrangement joins TRBV25-1 to TRBJ1-2; weak D call: TRBD1 (5 bases). V gave up 2 bases and J gave up 8 bases, with 15 bases separating them. Per germline, CDR1 MGHDK and CDR2 SYGVNS. CDR3 length: 14 residues. The CDR3 DNA reads as TGTGCCAGCAGTGAACGTACAGGCTGGAAGGGCTACACCTTC. Protein product: CASSERTGWKGYTF.